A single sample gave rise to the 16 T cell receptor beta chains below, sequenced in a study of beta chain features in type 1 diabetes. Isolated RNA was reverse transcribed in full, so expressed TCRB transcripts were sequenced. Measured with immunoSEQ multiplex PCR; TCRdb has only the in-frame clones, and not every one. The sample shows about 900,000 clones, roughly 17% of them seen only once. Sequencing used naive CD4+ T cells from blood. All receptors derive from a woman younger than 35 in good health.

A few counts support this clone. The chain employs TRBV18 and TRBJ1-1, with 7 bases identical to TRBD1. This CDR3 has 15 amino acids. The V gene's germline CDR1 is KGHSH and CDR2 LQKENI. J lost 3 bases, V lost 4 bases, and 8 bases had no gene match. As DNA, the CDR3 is TGTGCCAGCTCACTCTTACAGGGGCCGGACACTGAAGCTTTCTTT. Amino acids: CASSLLQGPDTEAFF.

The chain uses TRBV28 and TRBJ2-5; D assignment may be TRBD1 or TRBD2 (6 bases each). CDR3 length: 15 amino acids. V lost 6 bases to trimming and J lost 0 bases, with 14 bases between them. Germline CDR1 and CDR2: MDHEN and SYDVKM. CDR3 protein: CASSGGDNNQETQYF. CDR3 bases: TGTGCCAGCAGCGGCGGGGACAACAACCAAGAGACCCAGTACTTC.

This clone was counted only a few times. The CDR3 coding sequence is TGTGCCAGCAGCGCACAGGGGGCAGACACTGAAGCTTTCTTT. This gives the protein CASSAQGADTEAFF. The rearrangement joins TRBV7-9 to TRBJ1-1, with TRBD1 matching over 9 bases. J was trimmed by 3 bases and V by 5 bases; bases with no gene match: 4. Germline CDR1 is SEHNR and CDR2 is FQNEAQ (reference sequence). There are 14 residues in the CDR3.

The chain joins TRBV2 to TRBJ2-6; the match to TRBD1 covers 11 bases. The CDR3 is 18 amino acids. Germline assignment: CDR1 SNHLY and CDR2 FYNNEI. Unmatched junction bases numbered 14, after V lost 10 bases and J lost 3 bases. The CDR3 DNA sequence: TGTGCCACCGCGTGGGACAGGGGGAACTTTTTTGGGGCCAACGTCCTGACTTTC. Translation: CATAWDRGNFFGANVLTF.

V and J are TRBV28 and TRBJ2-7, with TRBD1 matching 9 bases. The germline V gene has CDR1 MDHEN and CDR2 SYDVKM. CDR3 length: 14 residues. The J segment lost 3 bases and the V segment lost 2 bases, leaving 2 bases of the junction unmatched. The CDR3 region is CASSLAGQGYEQYF. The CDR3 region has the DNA TGTGCCAGCAGTTTAGCGGGACAGGGCTACGAGCAGTACTTC.

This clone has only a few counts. CDR3 nucleotides: TGCAGTGGCTCAGGGGCACCTATACAAGAGACCCAGTACTTC. Protein sequence: CSGSGAPIQETQYF. J is TRBJ2-5 and V is TRBV29-1; D possibly corresponds to TRBD1 (6 bases). Germline CDR1 SQVTM, CDR2 ANQGSEA. CDR3 length equals 14 residues.

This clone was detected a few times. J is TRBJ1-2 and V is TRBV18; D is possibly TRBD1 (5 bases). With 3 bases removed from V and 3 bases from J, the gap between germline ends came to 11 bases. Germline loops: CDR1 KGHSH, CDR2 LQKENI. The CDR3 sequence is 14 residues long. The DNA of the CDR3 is TGTGCCAGCTCACCTGGGGAGGGGTACTATGGCTACACCTTC. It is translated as CASSPGEGYYGYTF.

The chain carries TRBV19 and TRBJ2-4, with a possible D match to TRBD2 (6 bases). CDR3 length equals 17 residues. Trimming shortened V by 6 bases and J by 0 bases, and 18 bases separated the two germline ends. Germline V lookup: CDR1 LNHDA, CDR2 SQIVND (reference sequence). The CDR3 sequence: CASRPQRSGRAKNIQYF. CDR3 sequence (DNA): TGTGCCAGTAGACCCCAGAGAAGCGGGCGAGCCAAAAACATTCAGTACTTC. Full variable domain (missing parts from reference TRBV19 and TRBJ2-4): DGGITQSPKYLFRKEGQNVTLSCEQNLNHDAMYWYRQDPGQGLRLIYYSQIVNDFQKGDIAEGYSVSREKKESFPLTVTSAQKNPTAFYLCASRPQRSGRAKNIQYFGAGTRLSVL.

CDR3 amino acids: CASSFLGQVNTEAFF. The CDR3 DNA reads as TGTGCCAGCAGCTTCTTGGGACAGGTGAACACTGAAGCTTTCTTT. V usage is TRBV5-6 and J usage is TRBJ1-1; 8 bases are a match to TRBD1. Germline V gene data show CDR1 as SGHDT and CDR2 as YYEEEE. This CDR3 is 15 amino acids long. V shed 2 bases, J shed 0 bases, and the junction held 3 bases outside the gene matches.

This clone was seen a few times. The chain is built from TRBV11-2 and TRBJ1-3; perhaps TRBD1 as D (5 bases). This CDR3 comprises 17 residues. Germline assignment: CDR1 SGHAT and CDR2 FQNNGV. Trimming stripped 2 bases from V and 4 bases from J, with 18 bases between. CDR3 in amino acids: CASSLRGPRATGNTIYF. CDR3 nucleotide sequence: TGTGCCAGCAGCTTACGGGGTCCCAGGGCGACGGGAAACACCATATATTTT.

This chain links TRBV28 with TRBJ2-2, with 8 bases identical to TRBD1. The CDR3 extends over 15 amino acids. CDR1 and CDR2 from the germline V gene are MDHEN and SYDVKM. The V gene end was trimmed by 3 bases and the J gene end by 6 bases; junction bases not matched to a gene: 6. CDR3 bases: TGTGCCAGCAGTTTGGTGCAGGGGGCGTCCGGGGAGCTGTTTTTT. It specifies CASSLVQGASGELFF.

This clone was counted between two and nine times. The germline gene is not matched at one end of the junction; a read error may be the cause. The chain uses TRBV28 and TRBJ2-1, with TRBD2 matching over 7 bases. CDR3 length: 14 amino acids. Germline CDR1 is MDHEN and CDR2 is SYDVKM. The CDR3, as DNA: TGTGCCAGCGGGGGAGGGGTCCCAAGCCCGGAGCGGTTCTTC. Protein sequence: CASGGGVPSPERFF.

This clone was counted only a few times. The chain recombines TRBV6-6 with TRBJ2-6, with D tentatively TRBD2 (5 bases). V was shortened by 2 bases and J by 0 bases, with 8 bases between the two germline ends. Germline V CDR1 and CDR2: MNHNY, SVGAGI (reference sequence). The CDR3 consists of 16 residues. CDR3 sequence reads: CASSYGRGSGANVLTF. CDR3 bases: TGTGCCAGCAGTTACGGACGGGGCTCTGGGGCCAACGTCCTGACTTTC.

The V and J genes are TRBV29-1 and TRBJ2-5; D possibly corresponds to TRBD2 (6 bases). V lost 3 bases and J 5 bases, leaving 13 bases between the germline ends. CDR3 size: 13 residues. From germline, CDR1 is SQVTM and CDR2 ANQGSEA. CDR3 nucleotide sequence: TGCAGCGTTGATCACGGGGGTGGGGAGACCCAGTACTTC. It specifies CSVDHGGGETQYF.

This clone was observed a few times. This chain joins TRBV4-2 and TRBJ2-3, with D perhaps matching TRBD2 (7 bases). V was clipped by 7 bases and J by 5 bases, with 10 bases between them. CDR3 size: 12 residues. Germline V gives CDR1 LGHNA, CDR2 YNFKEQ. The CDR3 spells CASKGGGDTQYF. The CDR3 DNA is TGTGCCAGCAAGGGGGGGGGAGATACGCAGTATTTT.

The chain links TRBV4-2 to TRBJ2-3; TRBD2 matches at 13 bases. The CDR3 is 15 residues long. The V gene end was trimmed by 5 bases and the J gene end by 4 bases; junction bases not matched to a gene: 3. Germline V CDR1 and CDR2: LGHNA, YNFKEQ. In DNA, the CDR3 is TGTGCCAGCAGCTTGGGACTAGCGGGACCAGATACGCAGTATTTT. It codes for CASSLGLAGPDTQYF.